This T cell receptor beta chain was identified in a study of T-cell memory formation after mild COVID-19. V dropped 4 bases and J dropped 7; count of bases not matched to a gene: 6. This CDR3 has 13 amino acids. CDR1 is MDHEN and CDR2 is SYDVKM in the germline V gene. One entry per CDR3 protein, called by TCRdb with MiXCR from the 5' RACE reads. The sample yields just over 300,000 distinct CDR3 sequences, around 19% seen once. This clonotype was recorded a few times. The sample was PBMCs or a T cell subset sorted from them (not recorded which). The clonotype was recovered from a man aged 18 to 30 who had mild COVID-19 (a few samples of this study predate the infection). Cell type and time point are not known. The chain has TRBV28 and TRBJ1-1, with 7 bases fitting TRBD1. CDR3 residues: CASSSSDRIEAFF. The CDR3 bases are TGTGCCAGCAGTTCATCGGACAGGATTGAAGCTTTCTTT. Based on the CDR3 plus reference TRBV28 and TRBJ1-1, the full variable domain is DVKVTQSSRYLVKRTGEKVFLECVQDMDHENMFWYRQDPGLGLRLIYFSYDVKMKEKGDIPEGYSVSREKKERFSLILESASTNQTSMYLCASSSSDRIEAFFGQGTRLTVV.